What follows are 23 T cell receptor beta chains derived from one specimen sequenced in a study of radiotherapy plus CTLA-4 blockade in lung cancer. Using immunoSEQ multiplex PCR, the repertoire was profiled, and TCRdb retains in-frame clones only, with some absent. The data show tens of thousands of clones, with around 76% seen just once and approximately 16% held by the top ten. Material: peripheral blood, obtained from a patient treated with radiotherapy plus ipilimumab. The receptors originated from a human donor with non-small cell lung cancer whose response to radiotherapy plus ipilimumab could not be evaluated. Some clones in this sample may be carry-over from other donors' samples.

The CDR3 spells CASSGPGQGDYEQYF. CDR3 DNA sequence: TGTGCCAGTAGTGGCCCGGGACAGGGCGACTACGAGCAGTACTTC. The chain couples TRBV19 to TRBJ2-7; 9 bases match TRBD1. Germline V lookup: CDR1 LNHDA, CDR2 SQIVND (reference sequence). With 5 bases clipped from V and 3 bases from J, the junction kept 8 bases outside the gene matches. This CDR3 contains 15 residues. Full variable domain (rest looked up from reference TRBV19 and TRBJ2-7): DGGITQSPKYLFRKEGQNVTLSCEQNLNHDAMYWYRQDPGQGLRLIYYSQIVNDFQKGDIAEGYSVSREKKESFPLTVTSAQKNPTAFYLCASSGPGQGDYEQYFGPGTRLTVT.

DNA of the CDR3: TGTGCCAGCAGCGTAGGGGGGCAGGGGACGAACACTGAAGCTTTCTTT. This encodes CASSVGGQGTNTEAFF. V is TRBV9 and J is TRBJ1-1; D may be TRBD1 (6 bases). Germline values: CDR1 SGDLS, CDR2 YYNGEE. This CDR3 has 16 amino acids. V shed 0 bases and J shed 1 base, with 13 bases lying between them.

The V and J genes are TRBV6-5 and TRBJ1-6; D may be TRBD1 (6 bases). Germline CDR1 and CDR2: MNHEY and SVGAGI. The germline V and J ends were trimmed by 0 bases and 7 bases, with 10 bases remaining between them. The CDR3 has 15 amino acids. CDR3: CASSYSGHVNSPLHF. The CDR3, as DNA: TGTGCCAGCAGTTACTCGGGACACGTCAATTCACCCCTCCACTTT.

This clone has a handful of counts. J is TRBJ1-2 and V is TRBV18; 10 bases match TRBD1. Unmatched junction bases numbered 9, after V lost 3 bases and J lost 5 bases. CDR3 size: 16 residues. Germline values: CDR1 KGHSH, CDR2 LQKENI. The CDR3 protein is CASSPRLGQGQYGYTF. DNA of the CDR3: TGTGCCAGCTCACCTCGGTTGGGACAGGGGCAGTATGGCTACACCTTC.

This clone was picked up one time. The genes are TRBV9 and TRBJ2-7; no reliable D call. Germline V CDR1 and CDR2: SGDLS, YYNGEE. Trimming stripped 5 bases from V and 0 bases from J, with 9 bases between. This CDR3 contains 13 residues. CDR3 bases: TGTGCCAGCAGTTTAGCCCACTCCTACGAGCAGTACTTC. This sequence encodes CASSLAHSYEQYF. Complete variable domain (other parts from reference TRBV9 and TRBJ2-7): DSGVTQTPKHLITATGQRVTLRCSPRSGDLSVYWYQQSLDQGLQFLIQYYNGEERAKGNILERFSAQQFPDLHSELNLSSLELGDSALYFCASSLAHSYEQYFGPGTRLTVT.

V and J are TRBV5-1 and TRBJ1-2, with 10 nucleotides matching TRBD1. The CDR3 extends over 13 amino acids. V lost 4 bases, J lost 8 bases, and 5 bases stayed unmatched. Germline-derived CDR1 and CDR2 are SGHRS and YFSETQ. The chain's CDR3 is CASSPGTGDGYTF. CDR3 DNA: TGCGCCAGCAGCCCCGGGACAGGGGACGGCTACACCTTC.

This chain links TRBV7-9 with TRBJ2-7, with 9 bases aligning to TRBD1. The CDR3 covers 14 residues. V lost 10 bases and J lost 1; bases outside the gene matches: 8. Germline V lookup: CDR1 SEHNR, CDR2 FQNEAQ (reference sequence). Here the CDR3 reads CAIASGTGSYEQYF. For the CDR3, the DNA is TGTGCCATCGCGTCCGGGACAGGGTCCTACGAGCAGTACTTC.

J is TRBJ1-4 and V is TRBV14; TRBD1 might be the D (5 bases). This CDR3 has 16 amino acids. Germline CDR1 and CDR2: SGHDN and FVKESK. V lost 3 bases and J 0 bases, leaving 11 bases between the germline ends. The CDR3 is CASSHGRESTNEKLFF. The CDR3 DNA sequence: TGTGCCAGCAGCCATGGCAGGGAATCAACTAATGAAAAACTGTTTTTT.

The V call is TRBV5-6, the J call TRBJ2-7; 8 bases are shared with TRBD1. The ends lost 4 bases at V and 2 bases at J; junction bases unmatched: 5. This CDR3 has 14 residues. The germline V gene encodes CDR1 SGHDT and CDR2 YYEEEE. CDR3 sequence: CASSRGQATYEQYF. In DNA, the CDR3 is TGTGCCAGCAGCCGGGGACAGGCAACCTACGAGCAGTACTTC. The full variable domain, with the rest looked up from reference TRBV5-6 and TRBJ2-7, is DAGVTQSPTHLIKTRGQQVTLRCSPKSGHDTVSWYQQALGQGPQFIFQYYEEEERQRGNFPDRFSGHQFPNYSSELNVNALLLGDSALYLCASSRGQATYEQYFGPGTRLTVT.

This clone was counted once. The J gene is TRBJ1-3, the V gene TRBV30; 8 bases are a match to TRBD1. J gave up 0 bases and V 3 bases, and 4 bases lay outside the gene matches. The CDR3 is 15 amino acids. Germline assignment: CDR1 GTSNPN and CDR2 SVGIG (reference sequence). The CDR3 here is CAWSQGAFSGNTIYF. CDR3 nucleotides: TGTGCCTGGAGCCAGGGGGCCTTCTCTGGAAACACCATATATTTT.

This clone turned up a few times. The rearrangement links TRBV28 to TRBJ2-1; TRBD2 might be the D (5 bases). The CDR3 is 15 residues long. From germline, CDR1 is MDHEN and CDR2 SYDVKM. V lost 5 bases to trimming and J lost 9 bases, with 20 bases between them. The CDR3 spells CASSPTGWFDGEQFF. The CDR3 DNA is TGTGCCAGCAGTCCCACGGGGTGGTTTGATGGTGAGCAGTTCTTC.

This rearrangement joins TRBV7-2 to TRBJ2-2; 16 positions agree with TRBD2. V dropped 5 bases and J dropped 10; count of bases not matched to a gene: 10. The germline V gene has CDR1 SGHTA and CDR2 FQGNSA. The CDR3 runs 17 residues. The CDR3 coding sequence is TGTGCCAGCAGCCCGAGAGGGACTAGCGGGGGGGACAAGGAGCTGTTTTTT. Its protein product is CASSPRGTSGGDKELFF.

The J gene is TRBJ1-5, the V gene TRBV6-5; a possible D gene is TRBD1 (5 bases). V shed 8 bases and J shed 9 bases, with 11 bases lying between them. In germline, CDR1 is MNHEY, CDR2 SVGAGI. The CDR3 loop spans 11 amino acids. DNA for the CDR3: TGTGCCAGCGGGGGGGACCGGCCCCAGCATTTT. This encodes CASGGDRPQHF.

The V gene is TRBV6-5, the J gene TRBJ2-3, with D perhaps TRBD2 (6 bases). The CDR3 length is 13 residues. Between the trimmed V and J ends, which lost 4 bases and 6 bases, there was a span of 11 bases. Germline V gene sequence: CDR1 MNHEY, CDR2 SVGAGI. The CDR3 protein is CASSFQGRDTQYF. CDR3 in DNA: TGTGCCAGCAGTTTCCAAGGGAGGGATACGCAGTATTTT.

This clone occurred a few times. This chain connects TRBV5-1 to TRBJ2-1; a weak D match, TRBD2 (7 bases). V lost 3 bases and J 0 bases, leaving 13 bases between the germline ends. Per the germline V gene, CDR1 is SGHRS and CDR2 is YFSETQ. The CDR3 consists of 16 residues. The CDR3 spells CASSSRGASSYNEQFF. CDR3 sequence (DNA): TGCGCCAGCAGCTCCCGGGGGGCTAGCTCCTACAATGAGCAGTTCTTC. The full variable domain, rest sourced from reference TRBV5-1 and TRBJ2-1, is KAGVTQTPRYLIKTRGQQVTLSCSPISGHRSVSWYQQTPGQGLQFLFEYFSETQRNKGNFPGRFSGRQFSNSRSEMNVSTLELGDSALYLCASSSRGASSYNEQFFGPGTRLTVL.

The V and J genes are TRBV2 and TRBJ1-5; 11 nucleotides match TRBD1. The V gene's germline CDR1 is SNHLY and CDR2 FYNNEI. Trimming at V came to 5 bases and at J to 9 bases, leaving 6 bases not matched to a gene. The CDR3 covers 14 residues. As DNA, the CDR3 is TGTGCCAGCAGTTCGGGGACAGGGGGGCGGCCCCAGCATTTT. Residues: CASSSGTGGRPQHF.

This CDR3 is CASSEAGGGYGYTF. DNA for the CDR3: TGTGCCAGCAGCGAAGCCGGGGGTGGCTATGGCTACACCTTC. The chain couples TRBV16 to TRBJ1-2; a possible D gene is TRBD1 (5 bases). Germline V CDR1 and CDR2: KGHSY, FQNENV. V was pared by 5 bases and J by 4 bases, with 14 bases between. This CDR3 region has 14 residues.

The chain recombines TRBV27 with TRBJ2-7, with D tentatively TRBD2 (7 bases). The germline gives CDR1 MNHEY, CDR2 SMNVEV (reference sequence). The CDR3 consists of 14 residues. Between the trimmed V and J ends, which lost 6 bases and 4 bases, there was a span of 16 bases. CDR3 nucleotide sequence: TGTGCCAGCAGGGGGGGGACACAGGTATACGAGCAGTACTTC. As protein: CASRGGTQVYEQYF.

The chain combines TRBV28 with TRBJ1-5; unclear D gene. CDR1 MDHEN and CDR2 SYDVKM come from the germline V gene. The CDR3 runs 11 residues. Trimming took off 10 bases at V and 5 bases at J, with 9 bases between the two ends. The CDR3 nucleotides read TGTGCCATCTCTTCTGATCAGCCCCAGCATTTT. It yields the protein CAISSDQPQHF.

The chain has TRBV29-1 and TRBJ1-5; no definite D call. Trimming left V 5 bases short and J 0 bases short, with 8 bases between. The CDR3 length is 13 residues. Germline-derived CDR1 and CDR2 are SQVTM and ANQGSEA. In nucleotides, the CDR3 is TGCAGCGTTACGGGAAATAGCAATCAGCCCCAGCATTTT. Its translation: CSVTGNSNQPQHF.

This clone was found a few times. V and J are TRBV7-6 and TRBJ2-3; 8 bases are shared with TRBD1. Trimming took 5 bases from V and 6 from J; bases not matched to a gene: 10. The CDR3 is 15 amino acids. From germline, CDR1 is SGHVS and CDR2 FNYEAQ. The CDR3 here is CASSEPGQALDTQYF. The CDR3 nucleotides are TGTGCCAGCAGCGAACCGGGACAGGCCCTGGATACGCAGTATTTT.

This clone was recorded only once. This chain uses TRBV7-2 with TRBJ2-2; no firm D call. The V gene lost 5 bases and the J gene lost 0 bases, with 10 bases spanning the gap. CDR3 length: 15 residues. Looked up from germline, CDR1 is SGHTA and CDR2 is FQGNSA. CDR3 sequence reads: CASSPGLANTGELFF. The CDR3 nucleotides read TGTGCCAGCAGCCCCGGCCTAGCGAACACCGGGGAGCTGTTTTTT.

The CDR3 bases are TGTGCCAGCAGCTTAGCTCGGGGGGCAGGAGAGACCCAGTACTTC. This codes for CASSLARGAGETQYF. The rearrangement joins TRBV7-9 to TRBJ2-5; D may be TRBD2 (7 bases). V gave up 0 bases and J gave up 4 bases, with 12 bases separating them. From germline, CDR1 is SEHNR and CDR2 FQNEAQ (reference sequence). CDR3 length equals 15 residues.